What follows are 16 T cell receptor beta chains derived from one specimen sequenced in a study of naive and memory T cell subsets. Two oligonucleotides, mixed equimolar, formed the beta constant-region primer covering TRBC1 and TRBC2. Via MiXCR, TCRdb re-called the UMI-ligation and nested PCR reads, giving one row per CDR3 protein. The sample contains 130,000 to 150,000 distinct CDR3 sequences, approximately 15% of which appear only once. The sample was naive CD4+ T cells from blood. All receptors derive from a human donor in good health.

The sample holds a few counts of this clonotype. The CDR3 is CASSAPRDRGIARGYTF. For the CDR3, the DNA is TGTGCCAGCAGCGCACCAAGGGACAGGGGAATTGCTCGTGGCTACACCTTC. The chain joins TRBV6-6 to TRBJ1-2, with 10 bases aligning to TRBD1. Unmatched junction bases numbered 17, after V lost 6 bases and J lost 7 bases. In germline, CDR1 is MNHNY, CDR2 SVGAGI (reference sequence). CDR3 size: 17 residues.

Written as DNA, the CDR3 is TGTGCCAGCAGTCATACCCAGGGCTACGAGCAGTACTTC. Translation gives CASSHTQGYEQYF. The V gene is TRBV28, the J gene TRBJ2-7, with TRBD1 as a possible D gene (5 bases). The CDR3 consists of 13 residues. V was trimmed by 5 bases and J by 3 bases, leaving 11 bases between them. From germline, CDR1 is MDHEN and CDR2 SYDVKM.

The CDR3 is CASSSGLSYNEQFF. CDR3 nucleotide sequence: TGTGCCAGCAGCTCGGGACTTTCCTACAATGAGCAGTTCTTC. V usage is TRBV7-3 and J usage is TRBJ2-1; TRBD2 might be the D (6 bases). The CDR3 is 14 residues long. CDR1 and CDR2 (germline): SGHTA, FQGTGA. Trimming removed 4 bases from V and 1 base from J, with 8 bases in between.

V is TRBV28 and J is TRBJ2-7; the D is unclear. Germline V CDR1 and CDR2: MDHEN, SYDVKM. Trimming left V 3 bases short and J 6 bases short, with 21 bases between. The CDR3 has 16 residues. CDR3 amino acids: CASSFPGVRPATEQYF. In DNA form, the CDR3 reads TGTGCCAGCAGTTTCCCCGGCGTGCGCCCGGCAACCGAGCAGTACTTC.

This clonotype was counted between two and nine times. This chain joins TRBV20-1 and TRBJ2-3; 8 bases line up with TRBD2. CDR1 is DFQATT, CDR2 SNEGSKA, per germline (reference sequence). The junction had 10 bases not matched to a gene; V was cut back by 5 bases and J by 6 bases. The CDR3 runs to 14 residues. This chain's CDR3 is CSAPHAGGWDTQYF. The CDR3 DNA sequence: TGCAGTGCTCCCCACGCGGGGGGCTGGGATACGCAGTATTTT.

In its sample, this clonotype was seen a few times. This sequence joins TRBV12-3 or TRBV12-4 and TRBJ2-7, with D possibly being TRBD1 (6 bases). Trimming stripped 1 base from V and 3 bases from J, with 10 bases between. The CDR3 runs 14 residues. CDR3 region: CASSLGQDIYEQYF. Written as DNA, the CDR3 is TGTGCCAGCAGTTTAGGACAGGACATCTACGAGCAGTACTTC.

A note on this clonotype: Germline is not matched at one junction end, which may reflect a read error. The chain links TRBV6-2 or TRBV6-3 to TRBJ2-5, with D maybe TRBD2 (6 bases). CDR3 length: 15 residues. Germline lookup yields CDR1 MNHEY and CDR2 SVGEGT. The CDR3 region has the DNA TGTGCCAGCAGTCCGGAGGGGCGGCTCCAAGAGAACCAGTACTTC. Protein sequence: CASSPEGRLQENQYF.

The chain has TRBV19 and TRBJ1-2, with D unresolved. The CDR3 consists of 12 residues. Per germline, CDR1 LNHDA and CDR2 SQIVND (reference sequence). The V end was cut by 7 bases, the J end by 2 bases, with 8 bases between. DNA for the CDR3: TGTGCCAGTACCACGGGGAACTATGGCTACACCTTC. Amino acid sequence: CASTTGNYGYTF.

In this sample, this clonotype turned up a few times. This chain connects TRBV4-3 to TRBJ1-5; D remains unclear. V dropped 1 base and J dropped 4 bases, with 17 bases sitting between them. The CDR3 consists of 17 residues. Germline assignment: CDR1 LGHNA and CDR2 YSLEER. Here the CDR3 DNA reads TGCGCCAGCAGCCAAGGCCCTGGAGGTCAGTCGAATCAGCCCCAGCATTTT. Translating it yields CASSQGPGGQSNQPQHF.

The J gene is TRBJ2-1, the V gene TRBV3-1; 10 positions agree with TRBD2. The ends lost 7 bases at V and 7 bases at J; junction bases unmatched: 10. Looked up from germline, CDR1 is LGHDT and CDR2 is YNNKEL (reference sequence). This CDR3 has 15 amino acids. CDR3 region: CASTPGLALWNEQFF. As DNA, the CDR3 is TGTGCCAGCACCCCGGGACTAGCGCTTTGGAATGAGCAGTTCTTC.

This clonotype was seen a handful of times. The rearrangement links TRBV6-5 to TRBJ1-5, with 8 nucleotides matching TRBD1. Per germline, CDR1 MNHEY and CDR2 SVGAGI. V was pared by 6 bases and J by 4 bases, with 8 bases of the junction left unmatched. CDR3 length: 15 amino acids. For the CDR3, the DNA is TGTGCCAGCAGAGCTCGGGACAGGCCTAATCAGCCCCAGCATTTT. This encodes CASRARDRPNQPQHF.

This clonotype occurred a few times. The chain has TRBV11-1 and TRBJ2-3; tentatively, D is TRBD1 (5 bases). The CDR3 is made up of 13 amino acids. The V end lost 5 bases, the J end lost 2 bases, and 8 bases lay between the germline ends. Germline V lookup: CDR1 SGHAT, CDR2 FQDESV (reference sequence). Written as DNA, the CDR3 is TGTGCCAGCAGCCTCAGGGTCACAGATACGCAGTATTTT. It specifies CASSLRVTDTQYF.

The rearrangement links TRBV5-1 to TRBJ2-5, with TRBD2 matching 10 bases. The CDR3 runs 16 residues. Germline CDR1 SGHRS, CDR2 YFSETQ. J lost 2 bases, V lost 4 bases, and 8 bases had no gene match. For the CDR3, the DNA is TGCGCCAGCAGCACGGCTAGCGGGAGTTTGCAAGAGACCCAGTACTTC. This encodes CASSTASGSLQETQYF. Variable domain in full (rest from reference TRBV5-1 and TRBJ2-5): KAGVTQTPRYLIKTRGQQVTLSCSPISGHRSVSWYQQTPGQGLQFLFEYFSETQRNKGNFPGRFSGRQFSNSRSEMNVSTLELGDSALYLCASSTASGSLQETQYFGPGTRLLVL.

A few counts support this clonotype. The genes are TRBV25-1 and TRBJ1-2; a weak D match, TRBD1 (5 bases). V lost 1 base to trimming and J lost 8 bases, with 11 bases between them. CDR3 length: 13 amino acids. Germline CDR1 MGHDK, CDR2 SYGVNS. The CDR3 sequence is CASSELGTGGYTF. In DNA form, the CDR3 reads TGTGCCAGCAGTGAATTAGGGACTGGGGGCTACACCTTC.

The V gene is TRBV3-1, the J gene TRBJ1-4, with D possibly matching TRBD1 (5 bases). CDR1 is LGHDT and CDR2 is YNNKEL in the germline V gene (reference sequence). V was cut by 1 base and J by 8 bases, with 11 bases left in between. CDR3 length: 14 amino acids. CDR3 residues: CASSQGQSEEKLFF. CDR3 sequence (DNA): TGTGCCAGCAGCCAAGGACAGTCGGAAGAAAAACTGTTTTTT.

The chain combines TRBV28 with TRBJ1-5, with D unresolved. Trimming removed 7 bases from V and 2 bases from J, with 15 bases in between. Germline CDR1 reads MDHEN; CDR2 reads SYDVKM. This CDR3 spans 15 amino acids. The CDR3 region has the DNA TGTGCCAGCATCTGGGGTACCGGAGGCAATCAGCCCCAGCATTTT. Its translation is CASIWGTGGNQPQHF.